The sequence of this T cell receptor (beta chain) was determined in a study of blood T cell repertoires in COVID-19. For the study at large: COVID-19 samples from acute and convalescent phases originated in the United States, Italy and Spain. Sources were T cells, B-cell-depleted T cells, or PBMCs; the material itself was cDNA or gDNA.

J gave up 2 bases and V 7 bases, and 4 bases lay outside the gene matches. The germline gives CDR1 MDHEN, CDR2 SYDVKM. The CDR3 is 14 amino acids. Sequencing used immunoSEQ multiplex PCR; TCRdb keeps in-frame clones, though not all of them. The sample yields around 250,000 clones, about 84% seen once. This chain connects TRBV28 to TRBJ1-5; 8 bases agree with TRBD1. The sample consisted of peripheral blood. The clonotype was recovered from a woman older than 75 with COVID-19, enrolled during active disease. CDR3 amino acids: CASMLDRGNQPQHF. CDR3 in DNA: TGTGCCAGCATGCTGGACAGGGGCAATCAGCCCCAGCATTTT. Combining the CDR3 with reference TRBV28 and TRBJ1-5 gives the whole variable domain DVKVTQSSRYLVKRTGEKVFLECVQDMDHENMFWYRQDPGLGLRLIYFSYDVKMKEKGDIPEGYSVSREKKERFSLILESASTNQTSMYLCASMLDRGNQPQHFGDGTRLSIL.